Below are 10 T cell receptor beta chains sequenced from a single sample in a study of blood T cell repertoires in COVID-19 (TCRdb year 2020). Receptor libraries were prepared by the immunoSEQ multiplex PCR assay. The table was pulled from immuneACCESS by TCRdb, which kept in-frame rearrangements only. Such tables lose some clones; where checked, under half of the loss comes from unresolved V genes, and the rest has no known cause. The sample has hundreds of thousands of clones on record, around 89% of them singletons. Over 9% of the sample is taken by the ten largest. Material for sequencing was PBMCs or T cells enriched from blood (not recorded which). These receptor sequences come from a woman between 40 and 50 years old who had recovered from COVID-19.

V and J are TRBV6-5 and TRBJ1-5, with D possibly TRBD1 on 5 matching bases. This CDR3 is 15 amino acids long. V lost 6 bases to trimming and J lost 0 bases, with 12 bases between them. The germline V gene encodes CDR1 MNHEY and CDR2 SVGAGI. As DNA, the CDR3 is TGTGCCAGCAGGCGCTCCCAGGGTAGCAATCAGCCCCAGCATTTT. Protein: CASRRSQGSNQPQHF.

V is TRBV24-1 and J is TRBJ2-3, with TRBD2 identical over 11 bases. V gave up 7 bases and J gave up 3 bases; unmatched junction bases: 5. This CDR3 spans 15 amino acids. Germline CDR1 KGHDR, CDR2 SFDVKD. The DNA for the CDR3 is TGTGCCACCAGAACCGGGACTAGCGGAACAGATACGCAGTATTTT. It specifies CATRTGTSGTDTQYF.

The chain links TRBV29-1 to TRBJ2-1; TRBD2 matches at 13 bases. Germline CDR1 is SQVTM and CDR2 is ANQGSEA. J was trimmed by 4 bases and V by 6 bases; bases with no gene match: 6. The CDR3 is 15 residues long. The CDR3 region is CSVGGTSGVYNEQFF. CDR3 nucleotide sequence: TGCAGCGTAGGGGGGACTAGCGGGGTGTACAATGAGCAGTTCTTC.

A single count supports this clone. The chain couples TRBV5-1 to TRBJ1-3; 10 bases align to TRBD1. This CDR3 has 17 amino acids. J was trimmed by 3 bases and V by 0 bases; bases with no gene match: 6. Germline V gene sequence: CDR1 SGHRS, CDR2 YFSETQ. CDR3 in amino acids: CASSLDGTGELGNTIYF. As DNA, the CDR3 is TGCGCCAGCAGCTTGGACGGGACAGGGGAACTTGGAAACACCATATATTTT.

This chain uses TRBV6-5 with TRBJ2-7; 12 nucleotides agree with TRBD2. CDR1 and CDR2 from the germline V gene are MNHEY and SVGAGI. The CDR3 runs 15 residues. V shed 1 base and J 3 bases; nucleotides not matched to a gene: 1. As DNA, the CDR3 is TGTGCCAGCAGTTACTGGGGACTAGCGGGCTACGAGCAGTACTTC. Residues: CASSYWGLAGYEQYF.

The gene calls are TRBV30 and TRBJ1-2; D ambiguous. Germline CDR1 and CDR2: GTSNPN and SVGIG (reference sequence). The CDR3 is made up of 12 amino acids. V was clipped by 2 bases and J by 0 bases, with 4 bases between them. The CDR3 spells CAWSQSNYGYTF. The CDR3 nucleotides are TGTGCCTGGAGTCAGTCTAACTATGGCTACACCTTC.

This sequence joins TRBV14 and TRBJ1-1; perhaps TRBD1 as D (5 bases). CDR3 length equals 15 residues. Germline V gene lookup returns CDR1 SGHDN and CDR2 FVKESK. Deletions cut 2 bases from V and 1 base from J, with 11 bases between. The CDR3 coding sequence is TGTGCCAGCAGCCAACCCCCTCAGGGGAACACTGAAGCTTTCTTT. This sequence encodes CASSQPPQGNTEAFF.

This chain connects TRBV7-2 to TRBJ2-2, with a weak D call TRBD1 (6 bases). Per germline, CDR1 SGHTA and CDR2 FQGNSA. The germline V and J ends were trimmed by 6 bases and 4 bases, with 18 bases remaining between them. This CDR3 has 16 amino acids. CDR3 coding DNA: TGTGCCAGCAGTTTTACAACAGGGTGGGGCACCGGGGAGCTGTTTTTT. Translating gives CASSFTTGWGTGELFF.

V is TRBV4-1 and J is TRBJ2-1, with 8 bases matching TRBD2. V was clipped by 0 bases and J by 3 bases; unmatched bases: 7. The CDR3 contains 17 residues. Germline assignment: CDR1 MGHRA and CDR2 YSYEKL. The DNA for the CDR3 is TGCGCCAGCAGCCAAGAGGGGAGCGGGAGAGGCTACAATGAGCAGTTCTTC. This translates into CASSQEGSGRGYNEQFF.

The chain recombines TRBV21-1 with TRBJ2-1; the DNA was not compared with TRBD2, the D call given in the table. TRBV21-1 is classified as a pseudogene. The CDR3 is 16 residues long. CDR3 sequence: CASSKGGAVSYNEQFF. DNA for the CDR3: TGTGCCAGCAGCAAAGGCGGGGCAGTCTCCTACAATGAGCAGTTCTTC.